This entry is about one TCR beta chain. The antigen remains undetermined. Between the trimmed V and J ends, which lost 4 bases and 8 bases, there was a span of 21 bases. Germline values: CDR1 SGHNT, CDR2 YYREEE (reference sequence). The length of the CDR3 is 15 residues. Only in-frame clones appear in the TCRdb table, and some are missing; sequencing was by immunoSEQ multiplex PCR. Among about 70,000 clones, 85% were seen once, and the ten largest hold around 21%. The data are from a study of T cell responses to AZD1222 COVID-19 vaccine. General study points: Spike-specific TCRs gained breadth and depth after people received two AZD1222 doses. Unmutated variant regions are reportedly the target of nearly half of TCRs that are spike-specific. Donor demographics were predominantly white British with a female majority; clonal diversity may be underestimated.

The source is an adult in good health. The sequenced sample was peripheral blood, obtained on day 0 of AZD1222 vaccination. The gene calls are TRBV5-4 and TRBJ1-2; unclear D gene. DNA of the CDR3: TGTGCCAGCAGCCCTCCGAAAGGCTCACTAGAGGGCTACACCTTC. Translation: CASSPPKGSLEGYTF. The variable domain in full, with the rest retrieved from reference TRBV5-4 and TRBJ1-2, is ETGVTQSPTHLIKTRGQQVTLRCSSQSGHNTVSWYQQALGQGPQFIFQYYREEENGRGNFPPRFSGLQFPNYSSELNVNALELDDSALYLCASSPPKGSLEGYTFGSGTRLTVV.